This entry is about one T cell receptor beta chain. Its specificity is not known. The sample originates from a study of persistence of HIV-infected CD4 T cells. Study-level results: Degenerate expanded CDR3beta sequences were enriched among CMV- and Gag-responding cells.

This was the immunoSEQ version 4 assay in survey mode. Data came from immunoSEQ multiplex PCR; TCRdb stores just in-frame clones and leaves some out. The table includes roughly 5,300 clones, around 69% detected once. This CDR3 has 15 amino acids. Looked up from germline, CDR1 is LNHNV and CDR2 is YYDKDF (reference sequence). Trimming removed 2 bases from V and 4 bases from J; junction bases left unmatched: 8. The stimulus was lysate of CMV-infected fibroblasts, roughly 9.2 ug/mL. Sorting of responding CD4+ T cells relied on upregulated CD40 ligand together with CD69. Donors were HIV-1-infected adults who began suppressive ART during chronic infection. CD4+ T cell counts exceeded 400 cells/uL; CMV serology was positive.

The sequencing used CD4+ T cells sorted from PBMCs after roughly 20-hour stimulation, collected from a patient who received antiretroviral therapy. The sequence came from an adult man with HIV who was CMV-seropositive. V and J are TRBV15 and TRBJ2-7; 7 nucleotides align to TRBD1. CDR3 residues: CATSRTRDSFYEQYF. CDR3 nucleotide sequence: TGTGCCACCAGCAGAACTCGGGACAGCTTTTACGAGCAGTACTTC. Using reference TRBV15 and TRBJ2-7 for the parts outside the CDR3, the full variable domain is DAMVIQNPRYQVTQFGKPVTLSCSQTLNHNVMYWYQQKSSQAPKLLFHYYDKDFNNEADTPDNFQSRRPNTSFCFLDIRSPGLGDTAMYLCATSRTRDSFYEQYFGPGTRLTVT.